One and the same sample provided the 18 T cell receptor beta chains below, sequenced in a study of blood T cell repertoires in COVID-19. Sequencing used immunoSEQ multiplex PCR; TCRdb keeps in-frame clones, though not all of them. The data contain around 250,000 clones, around 90% of them seen just once; the ten biggest clones take up around 3.1%. Sequenced input: PBMCs or T cells enriched from blood (not recorded which). These receptor sequences come from a woman aged 40 to 49 who had been exposed to COVID-19.

For this clone: A junction boundary mismatches the germline segment, possibly from a read error. The CDR3 DNA reads as TGTGCCAGCAGCTTGGAAGCAGGGGGAGGTGAAGCTTTCTTT. Translating it yields CASSLEAGGGEAFF. The V gene is TRBV5-1, the J gene TRBJ1-1, with 7 nucleotides matching TRBD1. The CDR3 runs 14 residues. Germline CDR1 reads SGHRS; CDR2 reads YFSETQ.

The chain combines TRBV4-1 with TRBJ2-5; 7 nucleotides match TRBD1. This CDR3 is built from 15 residues. V lost 4 bases and J lost 5; bases outside the gene matches: 10. The germline CDR1 and CDR2 sequences are MGHRA and YSYEKL. The CDR3 nucleotides are TGCGCCAGCAGCCGGACCGGGACAGTGTTCGAGACCCAGTACTTC. It translates to CASSRTGTVFETQYF.

This clone was seen only once. The gene calls are TRBV11-2 and TRBJ1-2; D call uncertain. Trimming took off 4 bases at V and 5 bases at J, with 17 bases between the two ends. This CDR3 has 15 residues. Germline lookup yields CDR1 SGHAT and CDR2 FQNNGV. The DNA of the CDR3 is TGTGCCAGCAGCTCGGGGTTGTCAGGTGTTTATGGCTACACCTTC. Its protein product is CASSSGLSGVYGYTF.

The chain carries TRBV7-8 and TRBJ2-5, with D possibly being TRBD2 (6 bases). CDR3 length: 15 residues. Germline V gene lookup returns CDR1 SGHVS and CDR2 FQNEAQ. Trimming pared 5 bases from V and 6 bases from J, leaving 19 bases between. The CDR3 nucleotides read TGTGCCAGCAGCCCCCGGGGCGGGGCAGGAAAGACCCAGTACTTC. It yields the protein CASSPRGGAGKTQYF.

The chain carries TRBV7-9 and TRBJ1-5, with D maybe TRBD1 (6 bases). The CDR3 length is 14 residues. V dropped 5 bases and J dropped 4 bases, with 12 bases sitting between them. Per the germline V gene, CDR1 is SEHNR and CDR2 is FQNEAQ (reference sequence). Here the CDR3 reads CASSLEGENQPQHF. The CDR3 coding sequence is TGTGCCAGCAGCCTCGAGGGGGAAAATCAGCCCCAGCATTTT.

J is TRBJ1-2 and V is TRBV5-1, with 9 positions matching TRBD1. Germline V gene lookup returns CDR1 SGHRS and CDR2 YFSETQ. The CDR3 loop spans 14 amino acids. The V gene end was trimmed by 4 bases and the J gene end by 5 bases; junction bases not matched to a gene: 6. The CDR3 DNA reads TGCGCCAGCAGCCCGGACAGGGGCGGTTATGGCTACACCTTC. It encodes CASSPDRGGYGYTF.

The rearrangement links TRBV9 to TRBJ2-2; D unclear. V gave up 3 bases and J gave up 7 bases, with 10 bases separating them. The germline V gene encodes CDR1 SGDLS and CDR2 YYNGEE. The CDR3 contains 13 residues. The CDR3 loop is CASSAPRSGELFF. Here the CDR3 DNA reads TGTGCCAGCAGCGCGCCGAGAAGCGGGGAGCTGTTTTTT.

V is TRBV28 and J is TRBJ1-2, with D perhaps TRBD1 (5 bases). CDR3 length: 15 residues. Germline-derived CDR1 and CDR2 are MDHEN and SYDVKM. Trimming cost V 6 bases and J 2 bases, with 16 bases left between them. In nucleotides, the CDR3 is TGTGCCAGCAGAATCGAAGGGACTCAGAACTATGGCTACACCTTC. Amino acid sequence: CASRIEGTQNYGYTF.

The chain uses TRBV27 and TRBJ2-1; D unclear. The germline V and J ends were trimmed by 7 bases and 7 bases, with 14 bases remaining between them. CDR1 is MNHEY and CDR2 is SMNVEV in the germline V gene (reference sequence). The CDR3 covers 13 residues. The CDR3 loop reads CASKESYGNEQFF. DNA of the CDR3: TGTGCCAGCAAGGAGTCCTACGGGAATGAGCAGTTCTTC.

This clone was detected only once. V is TRBV3-1 (or the pseudogene TRBV3-2) and J is TRBJ2-7, with 9 bases fitting TRBD2. CDR3 length equals 16 residues. Germline CDR1 is LGHDT and CDR2 is YNNKEL (reference sequence). V trimming: 1 base; J trimming: 4 bases; junction bases outside the gene matches: 8. Here the CDR3 DNA reads TGTGCCAGCAGCCAAGCAATCCGACTAGCGGAGTACGAGCAGTACTTC. This gives the protein CASSQAIRLAEYEQYF.

This clone was picked up a small number of times. The CDR3 DNA sequence: TGCGCCAGCAGCCGAGAGCCCGACAGGGGCACTGGAAACACCATATATTTT. It is translated as CASSREPDRGTGNTIYF. V is TRBV4-1 and J is TRBJ1-3; 8 nucleotides align to TRBD1. CDR3 size: 17 residues. The ends lost 4 bases at V and 2 bases at J; junction bases unmatched: 10. CDR1 is MGHRA and CDR2 is YSYEKL in the germline V gene.

A single count supports this clone. The rearrangement links TRBV7-3 to TRBJ2-7, with 9 bases lining up with TRBD1. The germline V gene has CDR1 SGHTA and CDR2 FQGTGA. The V segment lost 0 bases and the J segment 3 bases; nucleotides outside the gene matches: 3. The CDR3 is 15 amino acids. The DNA for the CDR3 is TGTGCCAGCAGCTTAACGGGACAGGGTAACTACGAGCAGTACTTC. It translates to CASSLTGQGNYEQYF.

The gene calls are TRBV28 and TRBJ1-1, with 10 nucleotides matching TRBD1. This CDR3 is 16 amino acids long. The V segment lost 6 bases and the J segment 6 bases; nucleotides outside the gene matches: 13. Per germline, CDR1 MDHEN and CDR2 SYDVKM. The CDR3 loop reads CASSDLGTGVIAEAFF. CDR3 bases: TGTGCCAGCAGCGACCTCGGGACAGGGGTTATTGCTGAAGCTTTCTTT.

The chain couples TRBV27 to TRBJ2-5, with TRBD2 matching 11 bases. The CDR3 length is 14 residues. Germline assignment: CDR1 MNHEY and CDR2 SMNVEV (reference sequence). With V trimmed by 5 bases and J by 3 bases, 2 bases remained unmatched. This CDR3 reads CASSETSGEETQYF. Written as DNA, the CDR3 is TGTGCCAGCAGTGAGACTAGCGGGGAAGAGACCCAGTACTTC.

This chain joins TRBV30 and TRBJ2-3, with 12 bases fitting TRBD2. The CDR3 has 16 amino acids. CDR1 and CDR2 (germline): GTSNPN, SVGIG (reference sequence). J lost 7 bases, V lost 5 bases, and 13 bases had no gene match. CDR3 protein: CAWAPSPSGREYTQYF. Here the CDR3 DNA reads TGTGCCTGGGCTCCCTCTCCTAGCGGGAGGGAGTATACGCAGTATTTT.

The chain has TRBV30 and TRBJ2-3, with 7 positions matching TRBD2. The CDR3 consists of 15 residues. V dropped 3 bases and J dropped 0; count of bases not matched to a gene: 6. The germline CDR1 and CDR2 sequences are GTSNPN and SVGIG (reference sequence). The DNA of the CDR3 is TGTGCCTGGAGCCATGGAGCGGGGAGCACAGATACGCAGTATTTT. Translating it yields CAWSHGAGSTDTQYF.

V and J are TRBV9 and TRBJ2-3; D gene unclear. The CDR3 loop spans 18 amino acids. V shed 0 bases and J shed 6 bases, with 23 bases lying between them. The V gene's germline CDR1 is SGDLS and CDR2 YYNGEE. CDR3 nucleotide sequence: TGTGCCAGCAGCGTAGTCGCCTCTCAGGATCCCACAATGGATACGCAGTATTTT. Translating it yields CASSVVASQDPTMDTQYF.

J is TRBJ2-5 and V is TRBV2; 9 bases fit TRBD2. The CDR3 covers 14 residues. The germline gives CDR1 SNHLY, CDR2 FYNNEI. With 6 bases clipped from V and 1 base from J, the junction kept 3 bases outside the gene matches. The chain's CDR3 is CASRTLAGQETQYF. Written as DNA, the CDR3 is TGTGCCAGCAGGACACTAGCGGGCCAAGAGACCCAGTACTTC.